This TCR beta chain is drawn from a study of blood T cell repertoires in COVID-19. Trimming left V 3 bases short and J 6 bases short, with 15 bases between. From germline, CDR1 is SGHTA and CDR2 FQGNSA. The CDR3 runs 15 residues. This table comes from immunoSEQ multiplex PCR, and its TCRdb copy is limited to in-frame clones, with some not included. The repertoire consists of around 100,000 clones, with roughly 85% occurring once and the leading ten covering about 6.1%. This sequence joins TRBV7-2 and TRBJ1-3; D remains unclear. The sample was peripheral blood. The origin of this receptor is a woman aged 55-70 years with COVID-19, enrolled during active disease. The CDR3 loop is CASSLSRALENTIYF. In DNA form, the CDR3 reads TGTGCCAGCAGCTTGTCGAGGGCGTTGGAAAACACCATATATTTT.